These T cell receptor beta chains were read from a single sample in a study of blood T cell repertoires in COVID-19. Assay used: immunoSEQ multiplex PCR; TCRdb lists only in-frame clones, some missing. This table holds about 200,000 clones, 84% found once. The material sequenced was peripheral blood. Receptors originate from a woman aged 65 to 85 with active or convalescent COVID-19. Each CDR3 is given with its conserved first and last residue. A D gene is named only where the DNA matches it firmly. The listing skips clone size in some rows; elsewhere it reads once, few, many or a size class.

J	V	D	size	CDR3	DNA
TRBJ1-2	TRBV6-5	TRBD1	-	CASSRQGKYGYTF	TGTGCCAGCAGCCGACAGGGAAAGTATGGCTACACCTTC
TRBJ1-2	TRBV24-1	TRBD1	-	CATADRGYGYTF	TGTGCCACCGCGGACAGGGGCTATGGCTACACCTTC
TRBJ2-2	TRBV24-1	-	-	CATSDLTVGDTGELFF	TGTGCCACCAGTGATTTGACCGTAGGGGACACCGGGGAGCTGTTTTTT
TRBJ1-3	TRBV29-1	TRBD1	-	CSVERQGGSSGNTIYF	TGCAGCGTTGAACGACAGGGGGGGAGTTCTGGAAACACCATATATTTT
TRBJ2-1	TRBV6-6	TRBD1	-	CASSYVLGTGNNEQFF	TGTGCCAGCAGTTACGTTCTCGGGACAGGGAACAATGAGCAGTTCTTC
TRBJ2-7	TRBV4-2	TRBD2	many	CASSTSSGPYEQYF	TGTGCCAGCAGCACTTCTAGCGGACCCTACGAGCAGTACTTC
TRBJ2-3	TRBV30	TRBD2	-	CARTGTSASDTQYF	TGTGCCAGGACGGGGACTAGTGCGTCCGATACGCAGTATTTT
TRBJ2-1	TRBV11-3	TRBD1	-	CASSSDRQYNEQFF	TGTGCCAGCAGCTCGGACAGGCAATACAATGAGCAGTTCTTC
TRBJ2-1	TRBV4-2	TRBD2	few	CASSQDFTSGVSSYNEQFF	TGTGCCAGCAGCCAGGATTTTACTAGCGGGGTCAGCTCCTACAATGAGCAGTTCTTC
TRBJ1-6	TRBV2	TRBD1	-	CASRTGRGSYNSPLHF	TGTGCCAGCAGGACAGGGAGAGGATCCTATAATTCACCCCTCCACTTT
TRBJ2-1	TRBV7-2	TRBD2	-	CASSFRGRGSSYNEQFF	TGTGCCAGCAGCTTTCGCGGGAGGGGAAGCTCCTACAATGAGCAGTTCTTC
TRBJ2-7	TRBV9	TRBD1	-	CASSVDGGTGYEQYF	TGTGCCAGCAGCGTAGACGGAGGGACAGGCTACGAGCAGTACTTC
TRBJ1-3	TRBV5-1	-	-	CASSLGQGTGNTIYF	TGCGCCAGCAGCTTGGGGCAGGGAACTGGAAACACCATATATTTT
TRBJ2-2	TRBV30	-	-	CAWRPTFTGELFF	TGTGCCTGGAGACCCACATTCACCGGGGAGCTGTTTTTT
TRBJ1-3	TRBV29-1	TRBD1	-	CSVARGDTIYF	TGCAGCGTTGCCAGGGGGGACACCATATATTTT
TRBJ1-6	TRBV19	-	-	CASSHRSSYNSPLHF	TGTGCCAGTAGTCACCGGAGCTCCTATAATTCACCCCTCCACTTT
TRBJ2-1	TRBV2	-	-	CASSLTRKQAEQFF	TGTGCCAGCAGTCTGACTAGAAAGCAGGCTGAGCAGTTCTTC
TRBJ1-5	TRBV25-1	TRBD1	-	CASRETGANQPQHF	TGTGCCAGCAGAGAGACAGGGGCCAATCAGCCCCAGCATTTT
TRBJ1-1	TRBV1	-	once	CTSSQDRGGYTEAFF	TGCACCAGCAGCCAAGATCGGGGGGGATATACTGAAGCTTTCTTT
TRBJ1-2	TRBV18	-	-	CASSLRGFNYGYTF	TGTGCCAGCTCACTTAGGGGATTTAACTATGGCTACACCTTC
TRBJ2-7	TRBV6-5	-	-	CASRLKTGDLYEQYF	TGTGCCAGCAGGCTAAAGACAGGCGATCTCTACGAGCAGTACTTC
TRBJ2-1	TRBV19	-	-	CASSIGVQVINEQFF	TGTGCCAGTAGTATAGGTGTACAGGTCATCAATGAGCAGTTCTTC
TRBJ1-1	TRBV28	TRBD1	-	CASRVGQWNTEAFF	TGTGCCAGCAGGGTGGGACAGTGGAACACTGAAGCTTTCTTT
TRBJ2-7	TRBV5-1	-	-	CASGSASYEQYF	TGCGCCAGCGGTAGCGCCTCCTACGAGCAGTACTTC
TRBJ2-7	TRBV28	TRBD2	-	CASRTSGSSQQYF	TGTGCCAGTCGGACTAGCGGGAGCTCTCAGCAGTACTTC
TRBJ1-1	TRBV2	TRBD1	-	CASSRQGLNTEAFF	TGTGCCAGCAGTAGACAGGGCTTAAACACTGAAGCTTTCTTT
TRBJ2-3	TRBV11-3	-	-	CASSSRGTTDTQYF	TGTGCCAGCAGCTCAAGGGGGACCACAGATACGCAGTATTTT
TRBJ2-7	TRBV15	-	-	CATSRDRSQSDYEQYF	TGTGCCACCAGCAGAGATAGGAGTCAGTCGGACTACGAGCAGTACTTC
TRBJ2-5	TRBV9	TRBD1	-	CASSAGPDRVKTQYF	TGTGCCAGCAGCGCGGGCCCTGACAGGGTGAAGACCCAGTACTTC
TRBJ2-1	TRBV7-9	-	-	CASSPGRLSQFF	TGTGCCAGCAGCCCCGGCCGACTGTCGCAGTTCTTC
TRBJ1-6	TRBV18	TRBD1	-	CASSPEGARGSPLHF	TGTGCCAGCTCACCGGAGGGGGCAAGGGGTTCACCCCTCCACTTT
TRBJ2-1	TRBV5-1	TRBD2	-	CASSLALLAGDNEQFF	TGCGCCAGCAGCTTGGCCCTACTAGCGGGAGACAATGAGCAGTTCTTC
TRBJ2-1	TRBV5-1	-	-	CASSQDRGGSYNEQFF	TGCGCCAGCAGCCAGGACAGAGGAGGCTCCTACAATGAGCAGTTCTTC
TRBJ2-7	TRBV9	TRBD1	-	CASSFRQGAGEQYF	TGTGCCAGCAGCTTCCGACAGGGGGCGGGCGAGCAGTACTTC
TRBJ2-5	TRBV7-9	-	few	CASSYTGLQETQYF	TGTGCCAGCAGCTATACAGGGCTACAAGAGACCCAGTACTTC
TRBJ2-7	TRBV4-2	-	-	CASSQGGSGGYEQYF	TGTGCCAGCAGCCAAGGGGGGTCAGGAGGGTACGAGCAGTACTTC
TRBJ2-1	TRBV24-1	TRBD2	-	CATRGGHNEQFF	TGTGCCACCCGGGGGGGGCACAATGAGCAGTTCTTC
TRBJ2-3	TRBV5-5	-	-	CASSPGEYF	TGTGCCAGCAGCCCCGGGGAGTATTTT
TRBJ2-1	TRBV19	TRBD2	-	CASNPTSGHNEQFF	TGTGCCAGTAATCCGACTAGCGGTCACAATGAGCAGTTCTTC
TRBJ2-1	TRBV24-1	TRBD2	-	CATRGDGRNNEQFF	TGTGCCACCAGAGGGGACGGGAGGAACAATGAGCAGTTCTTC
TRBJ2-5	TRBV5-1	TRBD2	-	CASSLGLAQLPQYF	TGCGCCAGCAGCTTGGGACTAGCCCAGTTGCCCCAGTACTTC
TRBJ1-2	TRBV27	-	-	CASSLVPGFYSYTF	TGTGCCAGCAGTTTAGTTCCAGGATTTTATAGCTACACCTTC
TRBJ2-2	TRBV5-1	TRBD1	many	CASFRDRGHTGELFF	TGCGCCAGCTTCCGGGACAGGGGGCACACCGGGGAGCTGTTTTTT